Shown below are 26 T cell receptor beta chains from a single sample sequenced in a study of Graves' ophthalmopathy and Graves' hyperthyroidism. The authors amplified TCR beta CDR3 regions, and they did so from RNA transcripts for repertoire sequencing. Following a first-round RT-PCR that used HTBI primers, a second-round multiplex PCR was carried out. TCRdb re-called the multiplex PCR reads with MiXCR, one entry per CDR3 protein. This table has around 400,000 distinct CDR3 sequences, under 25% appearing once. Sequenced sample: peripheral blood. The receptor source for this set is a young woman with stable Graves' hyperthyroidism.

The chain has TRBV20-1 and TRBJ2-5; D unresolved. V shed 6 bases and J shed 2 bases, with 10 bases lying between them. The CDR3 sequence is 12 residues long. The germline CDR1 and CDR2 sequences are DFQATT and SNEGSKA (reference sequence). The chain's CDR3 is CSAPGEQETQYF. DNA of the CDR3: TGCAGTGCACCAGGAGAGCAAGAGACCCAGTACTTC.

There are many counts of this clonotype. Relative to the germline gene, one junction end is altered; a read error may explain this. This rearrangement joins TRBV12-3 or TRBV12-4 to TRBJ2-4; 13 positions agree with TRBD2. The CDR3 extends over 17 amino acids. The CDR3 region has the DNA TGTGCCAGCAGTTTCTTAACTAGCGGGAGGGCCCCCTACATTAAGTACTTC. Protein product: CASSFLTSGRAPYIKYF.

CDR3 in DNA: TGTGCCAGCAGTCCCCACTCCGGGACAGGGATTATTGGAGCTTTCTTT. Protein: CASSPHSGTGIIGAFF. The chain links TRBV12-3 or TRBV12-4 to TRBJ1-1; 9 bases agree with TRBD1. CDR3 length equals 16 residues. V lost 5 bases and J lost 10; bases outside the gene matches: 17.

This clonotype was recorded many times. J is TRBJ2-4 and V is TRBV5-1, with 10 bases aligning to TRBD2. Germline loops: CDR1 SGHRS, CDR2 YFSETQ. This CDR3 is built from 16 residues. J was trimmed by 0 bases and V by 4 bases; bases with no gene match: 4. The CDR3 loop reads CASSLGLAVAKNIQYF. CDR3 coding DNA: TGCGCCAGCAGCCTCGGACTAGCGGTAGCCAAAAACATTCAGTACTTC.

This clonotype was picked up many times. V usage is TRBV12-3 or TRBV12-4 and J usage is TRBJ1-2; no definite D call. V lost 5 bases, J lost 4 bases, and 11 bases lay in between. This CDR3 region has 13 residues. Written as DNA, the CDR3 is TGTGCCAGCAGTGTTTGGCAGTTCTATGGCTACACCTTC. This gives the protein CASSVWQFYGYTF.

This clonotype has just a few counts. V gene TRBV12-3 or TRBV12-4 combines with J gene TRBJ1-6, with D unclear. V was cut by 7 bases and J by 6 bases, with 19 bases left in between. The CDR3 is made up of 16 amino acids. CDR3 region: CASTTIGSGINSPLHF. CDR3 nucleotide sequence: TGTGCCAGCACTACCATAGGTTCGGGGATTAATTCACCCCTCCACTTT.

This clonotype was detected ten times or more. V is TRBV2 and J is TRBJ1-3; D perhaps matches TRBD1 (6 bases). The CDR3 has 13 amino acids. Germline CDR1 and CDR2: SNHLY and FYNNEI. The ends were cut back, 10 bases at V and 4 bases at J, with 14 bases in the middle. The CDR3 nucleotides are TGTGCCACTTACAGGGACTTCGGAAACACCATATATTTT. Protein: CATYRDFGNTIYF.

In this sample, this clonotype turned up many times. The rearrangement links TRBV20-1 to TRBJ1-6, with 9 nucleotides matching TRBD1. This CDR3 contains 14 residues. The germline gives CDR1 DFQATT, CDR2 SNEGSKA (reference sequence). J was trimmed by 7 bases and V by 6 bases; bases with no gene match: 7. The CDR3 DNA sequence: TGCAGTGCACAACAGGGGGCGCGGAATTCACCCCTCCACTTT. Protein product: CSAQQGARNSPLHF.

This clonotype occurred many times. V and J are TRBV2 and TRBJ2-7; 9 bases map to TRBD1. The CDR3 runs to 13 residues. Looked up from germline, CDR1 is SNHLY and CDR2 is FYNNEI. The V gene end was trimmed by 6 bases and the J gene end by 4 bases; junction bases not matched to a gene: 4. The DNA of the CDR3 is TGTGCCAGCAGGGGACAGGGAATGTACGAGCAGTACTTC. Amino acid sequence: CASRGQGMYEQYF.

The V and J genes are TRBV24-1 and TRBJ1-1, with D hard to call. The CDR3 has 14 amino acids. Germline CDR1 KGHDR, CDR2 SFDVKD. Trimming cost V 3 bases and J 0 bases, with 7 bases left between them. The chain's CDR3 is CATSDGVLNTEAFF. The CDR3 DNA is TGTGCCACCAGTGATGGGGTATTGAACACTGAAGCTTTCTTT.

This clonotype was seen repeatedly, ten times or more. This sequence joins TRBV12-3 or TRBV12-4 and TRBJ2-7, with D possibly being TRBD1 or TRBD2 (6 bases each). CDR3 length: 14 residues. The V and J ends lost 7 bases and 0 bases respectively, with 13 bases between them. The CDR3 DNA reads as TGTGCCAGCACCGCCAGGGGAGGCTCCTACGAGCAGTACTTC. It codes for CASTARGGSYEQYF.

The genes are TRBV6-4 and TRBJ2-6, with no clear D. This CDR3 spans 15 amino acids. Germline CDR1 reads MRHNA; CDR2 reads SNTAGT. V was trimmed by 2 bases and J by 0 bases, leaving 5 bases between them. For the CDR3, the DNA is TGTGCCAGCAGTGACACGAGCTCTGGGGCCAACGTCCTGACTTTC. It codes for CASSDTSSGANVLTF.

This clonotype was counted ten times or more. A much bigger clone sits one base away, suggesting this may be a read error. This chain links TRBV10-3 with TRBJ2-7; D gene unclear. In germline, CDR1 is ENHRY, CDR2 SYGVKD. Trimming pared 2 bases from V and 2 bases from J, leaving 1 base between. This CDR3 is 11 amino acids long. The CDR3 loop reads CAISETYEQYF. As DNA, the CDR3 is TGTGCCATCAGTGAGACCTACGAGCAGTACTTC.

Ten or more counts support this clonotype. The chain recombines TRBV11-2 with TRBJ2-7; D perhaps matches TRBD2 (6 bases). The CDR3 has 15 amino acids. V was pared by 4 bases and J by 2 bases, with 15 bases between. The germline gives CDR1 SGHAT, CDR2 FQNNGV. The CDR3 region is CASSYRRGMTYEQYF. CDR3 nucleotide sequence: TGTGCCAGCAGCTACCGTCGGGGGATGACCTACGAGCAGTACTTC.

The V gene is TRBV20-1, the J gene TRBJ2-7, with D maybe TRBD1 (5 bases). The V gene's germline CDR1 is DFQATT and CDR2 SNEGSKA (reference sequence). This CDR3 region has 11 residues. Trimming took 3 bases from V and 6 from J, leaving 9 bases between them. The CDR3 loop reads CSASQGREQYF. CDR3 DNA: TGCAGTGCTAGCCAGGGCCGCGAGCAGTACTTC.

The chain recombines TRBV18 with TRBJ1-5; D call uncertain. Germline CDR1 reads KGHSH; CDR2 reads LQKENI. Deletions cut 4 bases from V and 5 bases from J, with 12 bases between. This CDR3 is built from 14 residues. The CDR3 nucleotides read TGTGCCAGCTCACAAGAGGTAGGGCATCAGCCCCAGCATTTT. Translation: CASSQEVGHQPQHF.

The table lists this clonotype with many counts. The DNA of the CDR3 is TGTGCCACCAGCAGGGAGGGCCTCGCCTCTTCTTCCTACGAGCAGTACTTC. Translation gives CATSREGLASSSYEQYF. The chain employs TRBV15 and TRBJ2-7, with D possibly matching TRBD2 (6 bases). Looked up from germline, CDR1 is LNHNV and CDR2 is YYDKDF (reference sequence). This CDR3 region has 17 residues. Deletions cut 3 bases from V and 1 base from J, with 19 bases between.

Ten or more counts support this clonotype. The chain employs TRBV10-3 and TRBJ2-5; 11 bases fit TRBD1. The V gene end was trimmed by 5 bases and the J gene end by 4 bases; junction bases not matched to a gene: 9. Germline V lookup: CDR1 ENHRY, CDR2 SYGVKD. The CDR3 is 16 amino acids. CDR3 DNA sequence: TGTGCCATCAGTACAGGACAGGGGGCTTGGATAGAGACCCAGTACTTC. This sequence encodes CAISTGQGAWIETQYF.

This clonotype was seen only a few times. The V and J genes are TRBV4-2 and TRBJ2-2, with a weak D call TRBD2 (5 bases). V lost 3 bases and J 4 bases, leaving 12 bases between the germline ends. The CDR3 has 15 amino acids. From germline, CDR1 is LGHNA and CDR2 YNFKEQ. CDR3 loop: CASSHYPSITGELFF. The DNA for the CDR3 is TGTGCCAGCAGCCATTATCCTAGCATCACCGGGGAGCTGTTTTTT.

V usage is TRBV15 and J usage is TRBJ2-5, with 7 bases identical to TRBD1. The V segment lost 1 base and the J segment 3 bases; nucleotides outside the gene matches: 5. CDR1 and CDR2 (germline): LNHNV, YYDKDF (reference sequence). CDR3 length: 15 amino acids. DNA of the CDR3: TGTGCCACCAGCAGAGTTTGGGACAGAAAAGAGACCCAGTACTTC. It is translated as CATSRVWDRKETQYF.

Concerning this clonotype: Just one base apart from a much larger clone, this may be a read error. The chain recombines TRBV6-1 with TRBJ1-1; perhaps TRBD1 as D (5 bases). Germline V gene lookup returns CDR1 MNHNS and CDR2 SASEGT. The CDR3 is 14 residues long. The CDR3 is CASSRGTRNTEACF. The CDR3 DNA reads TGTGCCAGCTCACGGGGCACGAGGAACACTGAAGCTTGCTTT.

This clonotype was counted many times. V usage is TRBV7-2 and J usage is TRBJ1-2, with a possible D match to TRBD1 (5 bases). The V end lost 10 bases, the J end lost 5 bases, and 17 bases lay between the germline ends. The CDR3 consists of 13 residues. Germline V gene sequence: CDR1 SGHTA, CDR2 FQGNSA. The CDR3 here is CATYNQEGYGYTF. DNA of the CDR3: TGTGCCACCTATAACCAGGAGGGGTATGGCTACACCTTC.

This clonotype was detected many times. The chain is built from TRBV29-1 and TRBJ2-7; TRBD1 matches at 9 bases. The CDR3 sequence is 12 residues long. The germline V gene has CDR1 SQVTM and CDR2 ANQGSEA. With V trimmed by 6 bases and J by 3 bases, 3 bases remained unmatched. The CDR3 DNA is TGCAGCGTGAGGGGACAGGGCTACGAGCAGTACTTC. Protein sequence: CSVRGQGYEQYF.

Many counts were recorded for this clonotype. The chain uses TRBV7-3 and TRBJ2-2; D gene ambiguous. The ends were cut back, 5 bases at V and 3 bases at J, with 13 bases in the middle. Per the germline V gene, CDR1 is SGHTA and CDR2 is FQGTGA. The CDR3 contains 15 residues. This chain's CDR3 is CASSPSLLDTGELFF. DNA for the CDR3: TGTGCCAGCAGCCCCTCACTACTCGACACCGGGGAGCTGTTTTTT.

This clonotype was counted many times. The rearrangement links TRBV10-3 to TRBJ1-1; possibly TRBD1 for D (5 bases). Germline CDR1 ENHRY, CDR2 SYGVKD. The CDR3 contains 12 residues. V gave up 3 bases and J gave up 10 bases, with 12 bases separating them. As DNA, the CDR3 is TGTGCCATCAGTGATGGGGACGTTTCAGCTTTCTTT. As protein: CAISDGDVSAFF.

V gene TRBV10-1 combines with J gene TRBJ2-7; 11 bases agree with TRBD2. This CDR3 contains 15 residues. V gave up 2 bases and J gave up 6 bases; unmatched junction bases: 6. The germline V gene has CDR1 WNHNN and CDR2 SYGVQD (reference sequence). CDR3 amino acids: CASSERLAGTGEQYF. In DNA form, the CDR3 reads TGCGCCAGCAGTGAGCGACTAGCGGGGACGGGCGAGCAGTACTTC.